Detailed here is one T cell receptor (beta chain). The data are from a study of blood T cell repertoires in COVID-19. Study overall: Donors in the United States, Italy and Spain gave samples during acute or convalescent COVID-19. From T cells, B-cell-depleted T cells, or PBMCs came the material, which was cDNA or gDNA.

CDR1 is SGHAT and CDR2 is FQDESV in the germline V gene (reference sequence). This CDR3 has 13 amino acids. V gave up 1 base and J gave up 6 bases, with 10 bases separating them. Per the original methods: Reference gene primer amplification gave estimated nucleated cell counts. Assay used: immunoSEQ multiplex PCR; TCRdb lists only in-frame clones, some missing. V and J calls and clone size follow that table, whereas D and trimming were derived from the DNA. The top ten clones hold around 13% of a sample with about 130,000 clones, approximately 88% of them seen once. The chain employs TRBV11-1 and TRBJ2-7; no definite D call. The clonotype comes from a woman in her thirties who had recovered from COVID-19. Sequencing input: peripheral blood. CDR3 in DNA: TGTGCCAGCAGCTTAGACCCAGCGACCGAGCAGTACTTC. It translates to CASSLDPATEQYF.